The 2 T cell receptor beta chains below were found in one sample sequenced in a study of T cell changes during pregnancy in multiple sclerosis (dated by TCRdb to about 2019). The library was generated by the immunoSEQ multiplex PCR assay. This is the immuneACCESS table as TCRdb keeps it, with only in-frame sequences that have V and J called. A part of the clones is gone; compared with another copy, unresolved V genes explain less than half, and the rest is unexplained. This sample lists 57,000 or so clones; more than 75% were detected once. Roughly 1.4% of the sample comes from the top ten. This material consisted of peripheral blood, taken in the second trimester of pregnancy. All receptors come from a female donor with multiple sclerosis, enrolled in a pregnancy study.

Turning to this clone: The same CDR3 also results from other DNA sequences found in this sample. The chain employs TRBV29-1 and TRBJ2-1; 7 nucleotides align to TRBD1. The V and J ends lost 7 bases and 2 bases, in that order; junction bases with no gene match: 5. Germline V gene lookup returns CDR1 SQVTM and CDR2 ANQGSEA. CDR3 length: 13 amino acids. This chain's CDR3 is CSGHRGPYNEQFF. CDR3 DNA sequence: TGCAGCGGCCACAGGGGCCCCTACAATGAGCAGTTCTTC.

With regard to this clone: One end of the junction fails to match germline, which may point to a read error. The chain recombines TRBV14 with TRBJ1-1; D remains unclear. The CDR3 totals 9 residues. Per the germline V gene, CDR1 is SGHDN and CDR2 is FVKESK. For the CDR3, the DNA is TGTGCCAGCAGCCAAGATGAGCACTTT. It yields the protein CASSQDEHF.